The rows below give T cell receptor beta chains drawn from one sample of a study of T cells after yellow fever vaccination. Each CDR3 protein gets one entry after TCRdb re-called the 5' RACE reads with MiXCR. The repertoire holds hundreds of thousands of distinct CDR3 sequences, with around a fifth as singletons. Source: PBMCs, taken roughly 23 days after the first yellow fever vaccination. Receptor source: a man aged 18-30 years who received the YFV17D yellow fever vaccine. Both conserved end residues are part of each CDR3. D genes are given only for firm matches. Size is omitted from some rows. Given values are once, few, many or a class for expanded clones.

v_gene: TRBV4-3; abundance: few; j_gene: TRBJ1-4; d_gene: NA; CDR3aa: CASSQDGRGATNEKLFF; CDR3nt: TGCGCCAGCAGCCAAGATGGAAGGGGCGCAACTAATGAAAAACTGTTTTTT
v_gene: TRBV12-3/TRBV12-4; abundance: NA; j_gene: TRBJ1-3; d_gene: NA; CDR3aa: CASSFEGGGNTIYF; CDR3nt: TGTGCCAGCAGTTTCGAGGGGGGTGGAAACACCATATATTTT
v_gene: TRBV6-1; abundance: few; j_gene: TRBJ2-3; d_gene: TRBD2; CDR3aa: CATLAGGPDTQYF; CDR3nt: TGTGCCACCCTAGCGGGGGGGCCGGATACGCAGTATTTT
v_gene: TRBV14; abundance: NA; j_gene: TRBJ2-7; d_gene: NA; CDR3aa: CASSQDLTVYEQYF; CDR3nt: TGTGCCAGCAGCCAAGATTTAACAGTCTACGAGCAGTACTTC
v_gene: TRBV5-1; abundance: NA; j_gene: TRBJ2-3; d_gene: TRBD2; CDR3aa: CASSLLAGGLSTDTQYF; CDR3nt: TGCGCCAGCAGCTTACTCGCGGGGGGCCTCAGCACAGATACGCAGTATTTT
v_gene: TRBV7-9; abundance: NA; j_gene: TRBJ2-4; d_gene: NA; CDR3aa: CASSFNVGFDIQYF; CDR3nt: TGTGCCAGCAGCTTTAATGTGGGTTTTGACATTCAGTACTTC
v_gene: TRBV29-1; abundance: NA; j_gene: TRBJ1-1; d_gene: NA; CDR3aa: CSVAPRNRWNTEAFF; CDR3nt: TGCAGCGTTGCCCCACGGAACAGATGGAACACTGAAGCTTTCTTT
v_gene: TRBV4-1; abundance: NA; j_gene: TRBJ1-1; d_gene: TRBD1; CDR3aa: CASSQKAKGALEAFF; CDR3nt: TGCGCCAGCAGCCAGAAGGCGAAGGGGGCTCTCGAAGCTTTCTTT
v_gene: TRBV6-2/TRBV6-3; abundance: few; j_gene: TRBJ1-5; d_gene: TRBD1; CDR3aa: CASRGTGNSQPQHF; CDR3nt: TGTGCCAGCAGAGGGACAGGGAATAGCCAGCCCCAGCATTTT
v_gene: TRBV4-1; abundance: NA; j_gene: TRBJ1-1; d_gene: TRBD1; CDR3aa: CASSRPGQGFTEAFF; CDR3nt: TGCGCCAGCAGCCGCCCGGGACAGGGTTTTACTGAAGCTTTCTTT
v_gene: TRBV29-1; abundance: few; j_gene: TRBJ2-3; d_gene: NA; CDR3aa: CSVVQASTDTQYF; CDR3nt: TGCAGCGTTGTCCAAGCTAGCACAGATACGCAGTATTTT
v_gene: TRBV6-5; abundance: few; j_gene: TRBJ2-1; d_gene: TRBD1; CDR3aa: CASSYSIGQGRNEQFF; CDR3nt: TGTGCCAGCAGTTACTCGATCGGACAGGGGCGGAATGAGCAGTTCTTC
v_gene: TRBV7-9; abundance: many; j_gene: TRBJ2-3; d_gene: TRBD1; CDR3aa: CASSFSGQATDTQYF; CDR3nt: TGTGCCAGCAGCTTTTCTGGACAGGCCACAGATACGCAGTATTTT
v_gene: TRBV20-1; abundance: NA; j_gene: TRBJ1-1; d_gene: NA; CDR3aa: CSAREEPATEAFF; CDR3nt: TGCAGTGCTAGAGAGGAGCCTGCCACTGAAGCTTTCTTT
v_gene: TRBV6-2/TRBV6-3; abundance: NA; j_gene: TRBJ2-5; d_gene: NA; CDR3aa: CASQEETQYF; CDR3nt: TGTGCCAGCCAGGAAGAGACCCAGTACTTC
v_gene: TRBV10-3; abundance: NA; j_gene: TRBJ1-1; d_gene: NA; CDR3aa: CAILGTPNTEAFF; CDR3nt: TGTGCCATCTTGGGGACACCGAACACTGAAGCTTTCTTT
v_gene: TRBV7-8; abundance: many; j_gene: TRBJ1-2; d_gene: NA; CDR3aa: CASSFTGNGYTF; CDR3nt: TGTGCCAGCAGCTTTACGGGGAATGGCTACACCTTC
v_gene: TRBV15; abundance: NA; j_gene: TRBJ2-5; d_gene: NA; CDR3aa: CATSRDSWETQYF; CDR3nt: TGTGCCACCAGCAGAGATTCTTGGGAGACCCAGTACTTC
v_gene: TRBV4-1; abundance: few; j_gene: TRBJ2-5; d_gene: NA; CDR3aa: CASSPTGSLETQYF; CDR3nt: TGCGCCAGCAGCCCAACAGGGAGCCTAGAGACCCAGTACTTC
v_gene: TRBV12-3/TRBV12-4; abundance: few; j_gene: TRBJ1-2; d_gene: TRBD1; CDR3aa: CASSFGTGGGLDGYTF; CDR3nt: TGTGCCAGCAGTTTCGGGACAGGGGGAGGGTTGGATGGCTACACCTTC
v_gene: TRBV7-2; abundance: few; j_gene: TRBJ2-7; d_gene: TRBD1; CDR3aa: CASSPTGVIYEQYF; CDR3nt: TGTGCCAGCAGCCCGACAGGGGTGATATACGAGCAGTACTTC
v_gene: TRBV4-3; abundance: NA; j_gene: TRBJ1-1; d_gene: NA; CDR3aa: CASSPLVAGENTEAFF; CDR3nt: TGCGCCAGCAGCCCCCTCGTGGCAGGGGAGAACACTGAAGCTTTCTTT
v_gene: TRBV5-1; abundance: few; j_gene: TRBJ2-5; d_gene: TRBD2; CDR3aa: CASSLGGTEETQYF; CDR3nt: TGTGCCAGCAGCTTGGGAGGGACGGAAGAGACCCAGTACTTC
v_gene: TRBV4-3; abundance: NA; j_gene: TRBJ1-4; d_gene: NA; CDR3aa: CASSQVPGNEKLFF; CDR3nt: TGCGCCAGCAGCCAAGTCCCCGGTAATGAAAAACTGTTTTTT
v_gene: TRBV21-1; abundance: NA; j_gene: TRBJ2-5; d_gene: NA; CDR3aa: CASSKGGKASGGQQETQYF; CDR3nt: TGTGCCAGCAGCAAAGGGGGAAAGGCTAGCGGGGGACAGCAAGAGACCCAGTACTTC
v_gene: TRBV6-5; abundance: NA; j_gene: TRBJ2-4; d_gene: NA; CDR3aa: CASSYLPPHLGLAKNIQYF; CDR3nt: TGTGCCAGCAGTTACTTACCCCCCCACCTAGGACTAGCCAAAAACATTCAGTACTTC